Listed below are T cell receptor beta chains from one sample, sequenced in a study of patients and donors after allogeneic stem cell transplantation. TCRdb recomputed calls from the RT-PCR reads with MiXCR, one row per CDR3 protein. The table lists about 230,000 distinct CDR3 sequences, roughly 13% of them singletons. The sequenced sample consisted of blood, either unsorted or a sorted T cell fraction (not recorded which). These TCRs come from a human donor who was either an allogeneic HSCT recipient or a stem cell or donor lymphocyte infusion donor (not recorded which). It is not recorded whose cells these are; they may come from a transplant donor. CDR3s include the opening cysteine and the closing phenylalanine or tryptophan. A D gene is named only where the DNA matches it firmly. Expanded clones get a size class; other rows say once, few or many, or leave the size out.

V	D	size	J	DNA	CDR3
TRBV18	NA	many	TRBJ1-1	TGTGCCTCAAATCAGGGCCCGGACACTGAAGCTTTCTTT	CASNQGPDTEAFF
TRBV6-2/TRBV6-3	NA	NA	TRBJ1-5	TGTGCCAGCAGTTACCGCAGGAATCAGCCCCAGCATTTT	CASSYRRNQPQHF
TRBV19	NA	few	TRBJ2-1	TGTGCCACCAATAAGGACGGGGTTGGCACCTACAATGAGCAGTTCTTC	CATNKDGVGTYNEQFF
TRBV5-4	NA	many	TRBJ1-1	TGTGCCAGCAGCCGAACGACTATGAACACTGAAGCTTTCTTT	CASSRTTMNTEAFF
TRBV10-3	NA	few	TRBJ1-2	TGTGCCATCAGTGACCGGCCGAGTCGTGGGGGCTACACCTTC	CAISDRPSRGGYTF
TRBV20-1	NA	few	TRBJ2-1	TGCAGTGCGCTCCGGTCGAGGAGTAATGAGCAGTTCTTC	CSALRSRSNEQFF
TRBV28	TRBD1	NA	TRBJ1-4	TGTGCCAGCAGGGCGACAGGGGGAAATGAAAAACTGTTTTTT	CASRATGGNEKLFF
TRBV4-2	TRBD1	NA	TRBJ1-1	TGTGCCAGCAGCAAGGACAGGGGTACCACTGAAGCTTTCTTT	CASSKDRGTTEAFF
TRBV24-1	NA	many	TRBJ1-5	TGTGCCACCAGCATTGCTTTGGGGCAGCCCCAGCATTTT	CATSIALGQPQHF
TRBV19	NA	NA	TRBJ1-3	TGTGCCAGTAGTAGGAACACCATATATTTT	CASSRNTIYF
TRBV5-1	TRBD1	few	TRBJ1-2	TGCGCCAGCGGGACGGGACAGCTAGCTAACTATGGCTACACCTTC	CASGTGQLANYGYTF
TRBV19	NA	few	TRBJ1-1	TGTGCCAGTACAGCTATGAACACTGAAGCTTTCTTT	CASTAMNTEAFF
TRBV5-1	NA	NA	TRBJ2-1	TGCGCCAGCAGCTTCCCGATGAGCTCCTACAATGAGCAGTTCTTC	CASSFPMSSYNEQFF
TRBV7-6	TRBD1	many	TRBJ2-2	TGTGCCAGCAGCCCGATGGGGGACAGGGGTACCGGGGAGCTGTTTTTT	CASSPMGDRGTGELFF
TRBV9	NA	many	TRBJ2-7	TGTGCCAGCAGCCCACTTCGGGACCCCTTGGACGAGCAGTACTTC	CASSPLRDPLDEQYF
TRBV11-3	NA	NA	TRBJ1-5	TGTGCCAGCAGCTTAGTAGTTCATAGCAATCAGCCCCAGCATTTT	CASSLVVHSNQPQHF
TRBV6-1	NA	few	TRBJ1-4	TGTGCCAGCAGTCCGCGGACAGCAACTAATGAAAAACTGTTTTTT	CASSPRTATNEKLFF
TRBV20-1	TRBD2	NA	TRBJ2-1	TGCAGTGCTAAGCGGGAGGGCCCTACCGACAATGAGCAGTTCTTC	CSAKREGPTDNEQFF
TRBV29-1	TRBD1	NA	TRBJ1-2	TGCAGCGTTTCCGGGACAGAGAACTATGGCTACACCTTC	CSVSGTENYGYTF
TRBV7-8	NA	many	TRBJ2-7	TGTGCCAGCAGCTTAGAGTGGGCCACCTACGAGCAGTACTTC	CASSLEWATYEQYF
TRBV6-5	TRBD1	few	TRBJ1-4	TGTGCCAGCAGTAACTGGGACAGCGAAAAGCTGTTTTTT	CASSNWDSEKLFF
TRBV2	TRBD1	NA	TRBJ2-7	TGTGCCAGCAGTGAAGCGATCGGACAGGGGAACTCCTACGAGCAGTACTTC	CASSEAIGQGNSYEQYF
TRBV3-1	NA	NA	TRBJ2-2	TGTGCCAGCAGCTCGATTCGCCGAAACACCGGGGAGCTGTTTTTT	CASSSIRRNTGELFF
TRBV3-1	TRBD2	NA	TRBJ2-5	TGTGCCAGCAGCCAAGACTCACTAGCGGCAGAGACCCAGTACTTC	CASSQDSLAAETQYF
TRBV12-3/TRBV12-4	NA	many	TRBJ1-5	TGTGCCAGCAGTTTAGTTGGGGGGCTTGGGCAGCCCCAGCATTTT	CASSLVGGLGQPQHF
TRBV6-1	TRBD1	NA	TRBJ1-4	TGTGCCAGCAGAAGGACAGGGCGGGATGAAAAACTGTTTTTT	CASRRTGRDEKLFF